This TCR beta chain was found in a study of T-cell memory formation after mild COVID-19. Turning to this clonotype: Its antigen remains unidentified.

MiXCR, run by TCRdb on the 5' RACE reads, gives a single entry per CDR3 protein. The data show roughly 510,000 distinct CDR3 sequences, around 15% seen once. Whole-study findings and limits: The finding that pre-infection memory included some responding clones suggested that cross-reactive memory joined. The study found balanced CD4/CD8 in clones contracting day 15 to 85 and a CD4+ lean in later expanders. Researchers report contracting CD4+ clones mostly in CM and EM, with CD8+ clones in EMRA.

The sequenced sample consisted of PBMCs or a T cell subset sorted from them (not recorded which). The TCR was taken from an adult woman who had mild COVID-19 (a few samples of this study predate the infection). Cell type and time point are not known.

The CDR3 loop reads CASSIGGRGTDTQYF. The CDR3 DNA follows: TGTGCCAGCAGTATCGGCGGGAGGGGCACAGATACGCAGTATTTT. The V and J genes are TRBV12-3 or TRBV12-4 and TRBJ2-3; 9 bases are a match to TRBD2. This CDR3 is 15 amino acids long. Trimming removed 5 bases from V and 1 base from J; junction bases left unmatched: 4.